Each of the 10 T cell receptor beta chains below was sequenced from the same sample in a study of shared clonotypes between healthy human individuals. The method was immunoSEQ multiplex PCR; TCRdb's version includes in-frame clones alone and lacks a portion of them. The sample contains about 450,000 clones, around 79% of which appear only once. What was sequenced was PBMCs. Every receptor here comes from a woman aged 40-49 years in good health. Some clones in this sample may be carry-over from other donors' samples.

The rearrangement uses TRBV5-6 and TRBJ2-7; D is undetermined. Between the trimmed V and J ends, which lost 0 bases and 0 bases, there was a span of 7 bases. Germline V gene data show CDR1 as SGHDT and CDR2 as YYEEEE. The CDR3 runs to 14 residues. Here the CDR3 reads CASSLVWSSYEQYF. The CDR3 DNA sequence: TGTGCCAGCAGCTTGGTATGGAGCTCCTACGAGCAGTACTTC. Supplemented by reference TRBV5-6 and TRBJ2-7, the full variable domain reads DAGVTQSPTHLIKTRGQQVTLRCSPKSGHDTVSWYQQALGQGPQFIFQYYEEEERQRGNFPDRFSGHQFPNYSSELNVNALLLGDSALYLCASSLVWSSYEQYFGPGTRLTVT.

The chain is built from TRBV11-1 and TRBJ2-2; D perhaps matches TRBD1 (5 bases). Per germline, CDR1 SGHAT and CDR2 FQDESV (reference sequence). V lost 1 base to trimming and J lost 11 bases, with 20 bases between them. CDR3 length equals 16 residues. The CDR3 DNA reads TGTGCCAGCAGCTTAGTACGGTGGGCAACAGGAGAAGAGCTGTTTTTT. Translating gives CASSLVRWATGEELFF.

This rearrangement joins TRBV25-1 to TRBJ1-2; TRBD1 matches 10 bases. CDR1 and CDR2 from the germline V gene are MGHDK and SYGVNS. J lost 8 bases, V lost 2 bases, and 11 bases had no gene match. The CDR3 is made up of 16 amino acids. The DNA of the CDR3 is TGTGCCAGCAGTGAAGGGACAGGGGTGCTGGTCTGGGGCTACACCTTC. Amino acid sequence: CASSEGTGVLVWGYTF.

The chain carries TRBV27 and TRBJ1-3; TRBD1 is a possible D gene (5 bases). The CDR3 is 16 amino acids. V lost 5 bases, J lost 0 bases, and 14 bases lay in between. CDR1 MNHEY and CDR2 SMNVEV come from the germline V gene (reference sequence). In DNA, the CDR3 is TGTGCCAGCAGTCTCCAGGGTCCCCGCTCTGGAAACACCATATATTTT. Its translation: CASSLQGPRSGNTIYF.

This chain joins TRBV28 and TRBJ2-5; 13 bases align to TRBD2. The CDR3 is made up of 15 amino acids. V was pared by 2 bases and J by 5 bases, with 2 bases of the junction left unmatched. Germline CDR1 and CDR2: MDHEN and SYDVKM. CDR3 in DNA: TGTGCCAGCAGTTTAGGACTAGCGGGAGTGGAGACCCAGTACTTC. Protein sequence: CASSLGLAGVETQYF.

The gene calls are TRBV28 and TRBJ1-1, with D tentatively TRBD1 (6 bases). Germline V gene sequence: CDR1 MDHEN, CDR2 SYDVKM. The CDR3 spans 15 residues. V lost 6 bases and J 0 bases, leaving 14 bases between the germline ends. The CDR3 bases are TGTGCCAGCAGGGGGGCAGGGGCGATGAACACTGAAGCTTTCTTT. It yields the protein CASRGAGAMNTEAFF. The full variable domain, completed using reference TRBV28 and TRBJ1-1, is DVKVTQSSRYLVKRTGEKVFLECVQDMDHENMFWYRQDPGLGLRLIYFSYDVKMKEKGDIPEGYSVSREKKERFSLILESASTNQTSMYLCASRGAGAMNTEAFFGQGTRLTVV.

J is TRBJ2-2 and V is TRBV4-1, with 9 bases aligning to TRBD2. CDR3 length: 17 amino acids. In germline, CDR1 is MGHRA, CDR2 YSYEKL. Germline trimming cut 4 bases from V and 2 bases from J; bases unmatched to any gene: 8. This CDR3 is CASSRRVSGGNTGELFF. As DNA, the CDR3 is TGCGCCAGCAGCCGAAGAGTTAGCGGGGGTAACACCGGGGAGCTGTTTTTT.

This clone appeared a single time. In the same sample, other DNA sequences code for this CDR3. V gene TRBV7-8 combines with J gene TRBJ1-5; D ambiguous. Germline V gene data show CDR1 as SGHVS and CDR2 as FQNEAQ. This CDR3 has 13 residues. Trimming took off 2 bases at V and 2 bases at J, with 4 bases between the two ends. Here the CDR3 reads CASSLTGNQPQHF. The CDR3 DNA reads as TGTGCCAGCAGCTTAACAGGCAATCAGCCCCAGCATTTT. Full variable domain (rest looked up from reference TRBV7-8 and TRBJ1-5): GAGVSQSPRYKVAKRGQDVALRCDPISGHVSLFWYQQALGQGPEFLTYFQNEAQLDKSGLPSDRFFAERPEGSVSTLKIQRTQQEDSAVYLCASSLTGNQPQHFGDGTRLSIL.

This clone was recorded only once. V is TRBV5-4 and J is TRBJ2-1; D possibly corresponds to TRBD2 (6 bases). V lost 3 bases to trimming and J lost 0 bases, with 10 bases between them. The CDR3 is 15 residues long. The germline V gene encodes CDR1 SGHNT and CDR2 YYREEE (reference sequence). As DNA, the CDR3 is TGTGCCAGCAGCTCCTTGACTAGCTCCTACAATGAGCAGTTCTTC. It codes for CASSSLTSSYNEQFF.

The gene calls are TRBV5-1 and TRBJ1-4; D is unclear. The CDR3 is 12 amino acids. Trimming cost V 4 bases and J 10 bases, with 11 bases left between them. Germline V gene sequence: CDR1 SGHRS, CDR2 YFSETQ. The CDR3 spells CASSEEGRKLFF. The CDR3 DNA is TGCGCCAGCAGCGAAGAGGGAAGAAAACTGTTTTTT. The whole variable domain, filled in from reference TRBV5-1 and TRBJ1-4, reads KAGVTQTPRYLIKTRGQQVTLSCSPISGHRSVSWYQQTPGQGLQFLFEYFSETQRNKGNFPGRFSGRQFSNSRSEMNVSTLELGDSALYLCASSEEGRKLFFGSGTQLSVL.